These T cell receptor beta chains were read from a single sample in a study of OX40 agonist ivuxolimab in advanced cancers. Generated by immunoSEQ multiplex PCR, the TCRdb table keeps only in-frame clones and is missing some. The repertoire holds about 32,000 clones, with about 80% as singletons. This sample comprised CD4+ or CD8+ T cells sorted from blood, obtained in a trial of the OX40 agonist ivuxolimab. The receptors stem from an adult with an advanced solid tumor such as melanoma, head and neck, liver or kidney cancer. Each CDR3 is given without its conserved first and last residue. A D gene is named only where the DNA matches it firmly.

ASSLRIGDEQF	TRBJ2-1	NA	TRBV5-1
ASSAREQGGFYGYT	TRBJ1-2	NA	TRBV25-1
ATSRDQETQY	TRBJ2-5	NA	TRBV15
ASSPGGRGGGADTQY	TRBJ2-3	TRBD2	TRBV5-4
ASSLGRGRQETQY	TRBJ2-5	NA	TRBV11-2
ASRARRGDEAF	TRBJ1-1	TRBD1	TRBV25-1
ASSGDRAGGSPLH	TRBJ1-6	TRBD1	TRBV5-1
ASGDRNSNQPQH	TRBJ1-5	NA	TRBV2
ASSLSPPGQGLNQPQH	TRBJ1-5	TRBD1	TRBV27
ASSENRAGGPQH	TRBJ1-5	NA	TRBV2
ASSQGQGGVTEAF	TRBJ1-1	TRBD1	TRBV4-2
ATEDGYSPLH	TRBJ1-6	NA	TRBV10-3
AWSDRTSVFRETQY	TRBJ2-5	TRBD2	TRBV30
ASRRMGKDTEAF	TRBJ1-1	NA	TRBV6-1
ASSLVMRNTEAF	TRBJ1-1	NA	TRBV5-1
ASSLMETGSNTGELF	TRBJ2-2	TRBD1	TRBV5-4
ASSSRQGTAMNTEAF	TRBJ1-1	TRBD1	TRBV9
ASSEGRTGGANYGYT	TRBJ1-2	TRBD1	TRBV10-3
ASSLGTGGQYSYEQY	TRBJ2-7	NA	TRBV13
ASSGRPKETQY	TRBJ2-5	NA	TRBV21-1
ASSRNPTGGETQY	TRBJ2-5	TRBD1	TRBV5-8
ASTRASYGYT	TRBJ1-2	NA	TRBV6-6
TSSQDMGLTQKLF	TRBJ1-4	NA	TRBV1
ASSEPGDRLGKNIQY	TRBJ2-4	NA	TRBV2
ASRYGGPGTDTQY	TRBJ2-3	NA	TRBV5-1
ASSLNRDNL	TRBJ2-2	NA	TRBV5-6
ASSEARGSAF	TRBJ1-1	NA	TRBV6-1
ASSLGTGTEAF	TRBJ1-1	NA	TRBV5-1
ASSPQRPEEKLF	TRBJ1-4	NA	TRBV5-1
ASSEGGNEQF	TRBJ2-1	NA	TRBV10-1
ASTTTGGAGNTIY	TRBJ1-3	TRBD1	TRBV5-1
ASRQASSYEQY	TRBJ2-7	NA	TRBV2
ASSLTQGFAQPQH	TRBJ1-5	NA	TRBV7-8
AISSGDNSPLH	TRBJ1-6	NA	TRBV10-3
ASTGTGRMPLQETQY	TRBJ2-5	NA	TRBV21-1
ASSSTGRYGYT	TRBJ1-2	TRBD1	TRBV5-1
ASIPGGVRSGGYT	TRBJ1-2	NA	TRBV6-1